The rows below give T cell receptor beta chains drawn from one sample of a study of blood T cells in healthy people across ages. TCRdb re-analysed the 5' RACE reads in MiXCR, keeping a single row per CDR3 protein. The sample yields about 1,500,000 distinct CDR3 sequences, 28% seen once. Sequencing used blood. The receptor set was obtained from a woman aged 25 to 39 in good health. Both conserved end residues are part of each CDR3. Each record gives: V gene, clone size, D gene, CDR3 protein. The D gene is left open where the match is weak. Clone size is shown for a subset of rows, as once, few, many or a class of expanded clone.

TRBV20-1	many	.	CSAERPGVGGYTF
TRBV5-1	many	TRBD1	CASSLDRDYEQYF
TRBV29-1	many	.	CSVERGTSTDTQYF
TRBV5-5	.	TRBD1	CTSSFGGQGISETQYF
TRBV9	.	.	CASSVGSVSYGQYF
TRBV19	few	.	CASSPGSHGEQYF
TRBV21-1	few	.	CASSMGGESYEQYF
TRBV12-3/TRBV12-4	.	.	CASSLSVAGQYF
TRBV7-2	.	.	CASSLAGSGPGELFF
TRBV11-3	few	.	CASSLVIFRDSNQPQHF
TRBV19	.	TRBD2	CASKHGTGGYEQYF
TRBV2	.	TRBD1	CASSDGTGQVASDTQYF
TRBV20-1	.	.	CSASRGGNTGELFF
TRBV7-7	.	.	CASSQYASQGNEQFF
TRBV30	few	.	CAWSGDLASKETQYF
TRBV29-1	.	.	CSVENGVTTGYTF
TRBV30	few	TRBD1	CAWSTGAGNSPLHF
TRBV19	few	.	CASKEAGRPEYGYTF
TRBV9	many	TRBD1	CASSVERGRGETQYF
TRBV19	many	.	CASSPGGRGKYLDEQYF
TRBV5-1	few	TRBD1	CASSSTTGVYEQYF